Each of the 17 T cell receptor beta chains below was sequenced from the same sample in a study of control samples from healthy donors and cancer patients. Method: immunoSEQ multiplex PCR; TCRdb's copy keeps in-frame clones and lacks some. Of 170,000 or so clones in the sample, approximately 95% were seen once. The specimen was blood. Source of these receptors: a man younger than 35 in good health.

This rearrangement joins TRBV25-1 to TRBJ2-7; D unclear. The length of the CDR3 is 13 residues. Trimming stripped 6 bases from V and 0 bases from J, with 9 bases between. The germline V gene has CDR1 MGHDK and CDR2 SYGVNS. DNA for the CDR3: TGTGCCAGCAGGGCCTCAAGCTCCTACGAGCAGTACTTC. Residues: CASRASSSYEQYF.

As for this clone: The sample contains more than one DNA sequence encoding this CDR3. This chain connects TRBV12-3 or TRBV12-4 to TRBJ2-3, with unresolved D. This CDR3 region has 11 residues. V dropped 3 bases and J dropped 5 bases, with 3 bases sitting between them. The chain's CDR3 is CASSLRDTQYF. DNA of the CDR3: TGTGCCAGCAGTTTGCGAGATACGCAGTATTTT.

Only a few counts were recorded for this clone. The rearrangement uses TRBV19 and TRBJ2-2, with TRBD1 matching over 8 bases. This CDR3 comprises 14 residues. The V and J ends lost 5 bases and 3 bases, in that order; junction bases with no gene match: 2. CDR1 and CDR2 from the germline V gene are LNHDA and SQIVND (reference sequence). The CDR3 protein is CASSPTGDTGELFF. The CDR3 DNA follows: TGTGCCAGTAGTCCGACAGGGGACACCGGGGAGCTGTTTTTT.

J is TRBJ1-1 and V is TRBV6-6; D is unclear. Per germline, CDR1 MNHNY and CDR2 SVGAGI (reference sequence). This CDR3 has 11 residues. V was cut by 11 bases and J by 2 bases, with 9 bases left in between. CDR3 sequence (DNA): TGTGCCGCGTTCCTTAACACTGAAGCTTTCTTT. Amino acid sequence: CAAFLNTEAFF.

The CDR3 is CASSYRQIPYEQYF. CDR3 coding DNA: TGTGCCAGCAGTTACAGACAGATCCCCTACGAGCAGTACTTC. The J gene is TRBJ2-7, the V gene TRBV6-2 or TRBV6-3; tentatively, D is TRBD1 (5 bases). This CDR3 has 14 amino acids. The germline V gene has CDR1 MNHEY and CDR2 SVGEGT. V lost 2 bases and J 2 bases, leaving 10 bases between the germline ends.

This clone is a singleton in its sample. CDR3 loop: CASSLTGGSADTQYF. CDR3 bases: TGTGCCAGCAGCTTAACGGGCGGATCTGCGGATACGCAGTATTTT. The chain couples TRBV7-3 to TRBJ2-3, with D hard to call. Looked up from germline, CDR1 is SGHTA and CDR2 is FQGTGA. The V gene lost 0 bases and the J gene lost 6 bases, with 13 bases spanning the gap. This CDR3 has 15 residues. Based on the CDR3 plus reference TRBV7-3 and TRBJ2-3, the full variable domain is GAGVSQTPSNKVTEKGKYVELRCDPISGHTALYWYRQSLGQGPEFLIYFQGTGAADDSGLPNDRFFAVRPEGSVSTLKIQRTERGDSAVYLCASSLTGGSADTQYFGPGTRLTVL.

This sequence joins TRBV2 and TRBJ1-2, with 8 nucleotides matching TRBD1. From germline, CDR1 is SNHLY and CDR2 FYNNEI. Unmatched junction bases numbered 13, after V lost 7 bases and J lost 6 bases. This CDR3 has 15 amino acids. CDR3 nucleotides: TGTGCCAGCAATAGCGTCCCGACAGGGGAGGATGGCTACACCTTC. Protein: CASNSVPTGEDGYTF.

J is TRBJ1-6 and V is TRBV6-1; no firm D call. The CDR3 is 14 residues long. Trimming pared 2 bases from V and 7 bases from J, leaving 9 bases between. Germline values: CDR1 MNHNS, CDR2 SASEGT. CDR3 residues: CASSERVFNSPLHF. The CDR3 DNA reads TGTGCCAGCAGTGAACGGGTTTTCAATTCACCCCTCCACTTT.

This chain uses TRBV9 with TRBJ1-2; D is perhaps TRBD1 (5 bases). This CDR3 spans 14 amino acids. Trimming shortened V by 3 bases and J by 0 bases, and 9 bases separated the two germline ends. The germline gives CDR1 SGDLS, CDR2 YYNGEE. This CDR3 is CASSAGGPNYGYTF. Written as DNA, the CDR3 is TGTGCCAGCAGCGCGGGGGGACCTAACTATGGCTACACCTTC.

J is TRBJ2-5 and V is TRBV5-8, with 8 bases that match TRBD2. CDR1 and CDR2 from the germline V gene are SGHTS and YDEGEE. This CDR3 comprises 15 residues. The V gene end was trimmed by 4 bases and the J gene end by 0 bases; junction bases not matched to a gene: 5. CDR3 DNA sequence: TGTGCCAGCAGCACCGGGGGGGCCCACCAAGAGACCCAGTACTTC. It yields the protein CASSTGGAHQETQYF.

The chain combines TRBV28 with TRBJ2-7, with D maybe TRBD1 (6 bases). The germline gives CDR1 MDHEN, CDR2 SYDVKM. Trimming cost V 8 bases and J 4 bases, with 12 bases left between them. This CDR3 spans 12 amino acids. The CDR3 sequence: CASSRGYYEQYF. The CDR3 DNA is TGTGCCAGCTCAAGGGGGTATTACGAGCAGTACTTC. Drawing the rest from reference TRBV28 and TRBJ2-7, the complete variable domain is DVKVTQSSRYLVKRTGEKVFLECVQDMDHENMFWYRQDPGLGLRLIYFSYDVKMKEKGDIPEGYSVSREKKERFSLILESASTNQTSMYLCASSRGYYEQYFGPGTRLTVT.

The chain recombines TRBV6-6 with TRBJ1-5; tentatively, D is TRBD1 (6 bases). The germline CDR1 and CDR2 sequences are MNHNY and SVGAGI (reference sequence). The V and J ends lost 7 bases and 4 bases respectively, with 17 bases between them. There are 15 residues in the CDR3. The CDR3 region is CASTNGGARNQPQHF. The CDR3 DNA follows: TGTGCCAGCACCAACGGGGGGGCGCGTAATCAGCCCCAGCATTTT.

The chain is built from TRBV18 and TRBJ1-2; 8 bases agree with TRBD1. Germline CDR1 reads KGHSH; CDR2 reads LQKENI. The CDR3 loop spans 15 amino acids. V lost 4 bases to trimming and J lost 5 bases; unmatched junction nucleotides: 9. Here the CDR3 DNA reads TGTGCCAGCTCACTCCAGGGACAGGCCGAATATGGCTACACCTTC. Protein sequence: CASSLQGQAEYGYTF.

This chain uses TRBV7-9 with TRBJ2-6, with 9 positions matching TRBD1. The length of the CDR3 is 15 residues. V dropped 6 bases and J dropped 3; count of bases not matched to a gene: 3. CDR1 and CDR2 (germline): SEHNR, FQNEAQ (reference sequence). The CDR3 loop is CASRGQGYGANVLTF. The CDR3 coding sequence is TGTGCCAGCAGAGGACAGGGGTATGGGGCCAACGTCCTGACTTTC.

This clone has only one observation. The rearrangement joins TRBV30 to TRBJ1-2; the match to TRBD1 covers 7 bases. Germline trimming cut 4 bases from V and 8 bases from J; bases unmatched to any gene: 7. The CDR3 loop spans 12 amino acids. The germline V gene has CDR1 GTSNPN and CDR2 SVGIG (reference sequence). The CDR3 region has the DNA TGTGCCTGGACCCGACAGGGATTGGGCTACACCTTC. This translates into CAWTRQGLGYTF. Full variable domain (remainder filled in from reference TRBV30 and TRBJ1-2): SQTIHQWPATLVQPVGSPLSLECTVEGTSNPNLYWYRQAAGRGLQLLFYSVGIGQISSEVPQNLSASRPQDRQFILSSKKLLLSDSGFYLCAWTRQGLGYTFGSGTRLTVV.

The chain recombines TRBV11-2 with TRBJ2-7; the D call may be TRBD1 or TRBD2 (5 bases each). Per the germline V gene, CDR1 is SGHAT and CDR2 is FQNNGV. V lost 5 bases to trimming and J lost 7 bases, with 21 bases between them. CDR3 size: 15 residues. CDR3 sequence (DNA): TGTGCCAGCAGCCATAGCGCCTTCAGGGTCTGGGAGCAGTACTTC. Its translation is CASSHSAFRVWEQYF.

The rearrangement joins TRBV6-4 to TRBJ2-2, with 10 nucleotides matching TRBD1. CDR1 is MRHNA and CDR2 is SNTAGT in the germline V gene. CDR3 length: 15 residues. The trim removed 3 bases at V and 5 bases at J, leaving 3 bases unmatched. The CDR3 bases are TGTGCCAGCAGTGAAAGGGGACAGGGGACCGGGGAGCTGTTTTTT. Protein product: CASSERGQGTGELFF.